These 19 T cell receptor beta chains were all obtained from the same sample, sequenced in a study of shared clonotypes between healthy human individuals. Measured with immunoSEQ multiplex PCR; TCRdb has only the in-frame clones, and not every one. The sample shows fewer than 2.5 million clones, more than 85% of them seen only once. Sequences were obtained from naive CD4+ T cells from PBMCs. Documented subset: CD45RA+ positively selected. The source is a man aged 18 to 30 in good health. Some clones in this sample may be carry-over from other donors' samples.

For this clone: This sample includes further DNA sequences coding for the same CDR3. The chain has TRBV7-2 and TRBJ2-3; D unresolved. Between the trimmed V and J ends, which lost 5 bases and 3 bases, there was a span of 9 bases. The CDR3 is 13 amino acids. The germline V gene encodes CDR1 SGHTA and CDR2 FQGNSA. The CDR3 DNA is TGTGCCAGCAGCCCGCAAAGGACAGATACGCAGTATTTT. Encoded protein: CASSPQRTDTQYF.

This chain links TRBV19 with TRBJ2-1, with 10 bases matching TRBD2. The J segment lost 0 bases and the V segment lost 1 base, leaving 3 bases of the junction unmatched. The CDR3 totals 17 residues. Germline CDR1 reads LNHDA; CDR2 reads SQIVND (reference sequence). DNA for the CDR3: TGTGCCAGTAGTATAGGTCCTAGCGGGGGCTCCTACAATGAGCAGTTCTTC. Translating gives CASSIGPSGGSYNEQFF.

This chain uses TRBV7-2 with TRBJ1-1; possible D gene TRBD1, 6 bases. The length of the CDR3 is 13 residues. Germline lookup yields CDR1 SGHTA and CDR2 FQGNSA. Trimming removed 0 bases from V and 11 bases from J, with 13 bases in between. CDR3 nucleotide sequence: TGTGCCAGCAGCTTAGCGATTCAGGGGTTGGCTTTCTTT. Protein: CASSLAIQGLAFF.

About this clone itself: The identical CDR3 is also encoded by other nucleotide sequences in the sample. The chain is built from TRBV28 and TRBJ2-7, with TRBD1 matching over 9 bases. Germline lookup yields CDR1 MDHEN and CDR2 SYDVKM. The CDR3 extends over 15 amino acids. Germline trimming cut 3 bases from V and 2 bases from J; bases unmatched to any gene: 5. The CDR3 nucleotides are TGTGCCAGCAGTTTTGGGGGGACAGGGACCTACGAGCAGTACTTC. Residues: CASSFGGTGTYEQYF.

The chain has TRBV5-3 and TRBJ2-7; the match to TRBD2 covers 16 bases. TRBV5-3 is labeled an ORF, and its function is uncertain. The CDR3 sequence is 18 residues long. V dropped 3 bases and J dropped 4; count of bases not matched to a gene: 10. CDR3 in amino acids: CARSSGTSGRALEYEQYF. CDR3 nucleotide sequence: TGTGCCAGAAGCTCAGGGACTAGCGGGAGGGCCCTCGAGTACGAGCAGTACTTC.

The CDR3 DNA follows: TGTGCCAGCAGCCCTCCTCCGGGATGGACTGAAGCTTTCTTT. Protein product: CASSPPPGWTEAFF. The rearrangement uses TRBV7-9 and TRBJ1-1, with D unclear. V shed 5 bases and J shed 5 bases, with 15 bases lying between them. The CDR3 has 14 residues. Germline V gene lookup returns CDR1 SEHNR and CDR2 FQNEAQ (reference sequence).

The rearrangement uses TRBV7-3 and TRBJ2-1; 9 bases match TRBD2. V was clipped by 1 base and J by 5 bases; unmatched bases: 6. The CDR3 extends over 16 amino acids. Germline values: CDR1 SGHTA, CDR2 FQGTGA. The CDR3 reads CASSLSLAGTDNEQFF. The CDR3 DNA reads as TGTGCCAGCAGCTTAAGCCTAGCGGGAACTGACAATGAGCAGTTCTTC.

The chain combines TRBV7-9 with TRBJ2-7, with TRBD2 matching 9 bases. Germline lookup yields CDR1 SEHNR and CDR2 FQNEAQ (reference sequence). CDR3 length: 14 residues. V lost 7 bases, J lost 0 bases, and 4 bases stayed unmatched. CDR3 sequence: CASIRTSASYEQYF. In DNA, the CDR3 is TGTGCCAGCATCCGGACTAGCGCCTCCTACGAGCAGTACTTC.

The chain combines TRBV4-2 with TRBJ2-7; the D gene is possibly TRBD1 (6 bases). Germline CDR1 LGHNA, CDR2 YNFKEQ. Trimming removed 0 bases from V and 0 bases from J, with 15 bases in between. CDR3 size: 17 residues. CDR3: CASSQEGPGHPSYEQYF. For the CDR3, the DNA is TGTGCCAGCAGCCAAGAAGGGCCGGGACACCCCTCCTACGAGCAGTACTTC.

On this clone itself: With a much larger clone just one base away, this may be a read error. Distinct nucleotide sequences in the sample also encode this CDR3. The rearrangement uses TRBV11-1 and TRBJ2-5; unclear D gene. This CDR3 has 11 amino acids. The V end lost 1 base, the J end lost 3 bases, and 0 bases lay between the germline ends. The germline gives CDR1 SGHAT, CDR2 FQDESV (reference sequence). CDR3 amino acids: CASSLEETQYF. Written as DNA, the CDR3 is TGTGCCAGCAGCTTAGAAGAGACCCAGTACTTC.

The chain has TRBV5-5 and TRBJ2-3; D uncertain. This CDR3 has 12 residues. V lost 3 bases and J 3 bases, leaving 5 bases between the germline ends. Germline V gene sequence: CDR1 SGHKS, CDR2 YYEKEE (reference sequence). CDR3 coding DNA: TGTGCCAGCAGCTACCGGACAGATACGCAGTATTTT. This sequence encodes CASSYRTDTQYF.

This chain uses TRBV6-1 with TRBJ1-3, with D possibly matching TRBD1 (5 bases). Trimming took 0 bases from V and 10 from J, leaving 16 bases between them. The germline CDR1 and CDR2 sequences are MNHNS and SASEGT. The CDR3 consists of 15 residues. The CDR3 DNA follows: TGTGCCAGCAGTGAAGCGGCGGCAGGGCGAGATACCATATATTTT. Amino acids: CASSEAAAGRDTIYF.

The chain uses TRBV7-2 and TRBJ2-5; TRBD2 matches at 7 bases. The V segment lost 3 bases and the J segment 3 bases; nucleotides outside the gene matches: 7. CDR1 is SGHTA and CDR2 is FQGNSA in the germline V gene. CDR3 length: 15 amino acids. CDR3 coding DNA: TGTGCCAGCAGCTTGCGGGGGACTGCCGAAGAGACCCAGTACTTC. Translation gives CASSLRGTAEETQYF.

The chain links TRBV15 to TRBJ2-5; 8 bases agree with TRBD1. The CDR3 runs 14 residues. Germline V lookup: CDR1 LNHNV, CDR2 YYDKDF (reference sequence). V shed 5 bases, J shed 1 base, and the junction held 3 bases outside the gene matches. CDR3 sequence (DNA): TGTGCCACCAGCGAGACAGGGGCCCAAGAGACCCAGTACTTC. Amino acids: CATSETGAQETQYF.

The CDR3 protein is CASSQMLGGGNTIYF. CDR3 in DNA: TGTGCCAGCAGCCAAATGTTAGGAGGAGGAAACACCATATATTTT. The V and J genes are TRBV14 and TRBJ1-3, with unresolved D. With 2 bases removed from V and 4 bases from J, the gap between germline ends came to 12 bases. Germline values: CDR1 SGHDN, CDR2 FVKESK. The CDR3 is made up of 15 amino acids.

This sequence joins TRBV18 and TRBJ2-7; D is possibly TRBD1 (5 bases). The germline gives CDR1 KGHSH, CDR2 LQKENI. The CDR3 loop spans 14 amino acids. V lost 6 bases, J lost 0 bases, and 12 bases lay in between. This CDR3 reads CASSTGYYSYEQYF. In DNA, the CDR3 is TGTGCCAGCTCTACAGGTTACTACTCCTACGAGCAGTACTTC.

The chain joins TRBV5-8 to TRBJ1-1; D unclear. The V end lost 2 bases, the J end lost 3 bases, and 5 bases lay between the germline ends. The germline V gene has CDR1 SGHTS and CDR2 YDEGEE. The CDR3 has 12 amino acids. The CDR3 reads CASSFVHTEAFF. CDR3 nucleotides: TGTGCCAGCAGCTTTGTCCACACTGAAGCTTTCTTT.

The V and J genes are TRBV9 and TRBJ2-7; D gene ambiguous. Deletions cut 3 bases from V and 6 bases from J, with 19 bases between. Germline CDR1 and CDR2: SGDLS and YYNGEE. CDR3 length equals 15 residues. CDR3 nucleotide sequence: TGTGCCAGCAGCGATAGTGGGATCCGCCCGAGCGAGCAGTACTTC. Amino acids: CASSDSGIRPSEQYF. Full variable domain (outside the CDR3, taken from reference TRBV9 and TRBJ2-7): DSGVTQTPKHLITATGQRVTLRCSPRSGDLSVYWYQQSLDQGLQFLIQYYNGEERAKGNILERFSAQQFPDLHSELNLSSLELGDSALYFCASSDSGIRPSEQYFGPGTRLTVT.

V is TRBV9 and J is TRBJ2-1; 11 bases are a match to TRBD2. The CDR3 consists of 15 residues. Germline V lookup: CDR1 SGDLS, CDR2 YYNGEE. V lost 4 bases and J lost 7; bases outside the gene matches: 7. CDR3 DNA: TGTGCCAGCAGCCCCCGTCTAGCGGGAGGAAATGAGCAGTTCTTC. As protein: CASSPRLAGGNEQFF.